Below are 25 T cell receptor beta chains sequenced from a single sample in a study of human T cells and chemical hapten exposure. TCRdb ran MiXCR on the RACE reads and lists one entry per CDR3 protein. The sample shows roughly 150,000 distinct CDR3 sequences, about a quarter of them seen only once. Time point in this sample: patch test 3, about 24 weeks after DPC sensitization. Treatment: therapeutic diphenylcyclopropenone sensitization with weekly scalp DPC. The sequenced sample was whole blood, obtained in connection with sensitization to the hapten diphenylcyclopropenone (DPC). These TCRs come from a woman younger than 30 with alopecia areata. Some clones in this sample may be carry-over from other donors' samples.

This chain connects TRBV10-2 to TRBJ1-1; D unresolved. The V end was cut by 2 bases, the J end by 5 bases, with 6 bases between. The CDR3 contains 12 residues. Looked up from germline, CDR1 is WSHSY and CDR2 is SAAADI. This chain's CDR3 is CASSELWTEAFF. In DNA, the CDR3 is TGCGCCAGCAGTGAGCTTTGGACTGAAGCTTTCTTT.

V usage is TRBV20-1 and J usage is TRBJ2-5, with 7 positions matching TRBD1. Trimming took 3 bases from V and 1 from J; bases not matched to a gene: 5. The germline gives CDR1 DFQATT, CDR2 SNEGSKA (reference sequence). The CDR3 totals 14 residues. This CDR3 reads CSASLTGLQETQYF. CDR3 in DNA: TGCAGTGCTAGTCTGACAGGGCTCCAAGAGACCCAGTACTTC.

This clonotype was detected only a few times. The chain couples TRBV11-2 to TRBJ2-1, with 11 nucleotides matching TRBD2. Germline V CDR1 and CDR2: SGHAT, FQNNGV. V dropped 6 bases and J dropped 6; count of bases not matched to a gene: 7. This CDR3 has 15 amino acids. For the CDR3, the DNA is TGTGCCAGCAGTCTTAGCGGGGGGGCCTTCAATGAGCAGTTCTTC. Translated: CASSLSGGAFNEQFF.

A few counts support this clonotype. V is TRBV27 and J is TRBJ1-1; D may be TRBD1 (5 bases). Per the germline V gene, CDR1 is MNHEY and CDR2 is SMNVEV (reference sequence). V was clipped by 7 bases and J by 8 bases, with 11 bases between them. This CDR3 has 11 residues. CDR3 in DNA: TGTGCCAGCAACATGGGGGGGGAAGCTTTCTTT. Protein sequence: CASNMGGEAFF.

The V and J genes are TRBV29-1 and TRBJ2-2, with 9 bases identical to TRBD2. The CDR3 covers 15 residues. V trimming: 3 bases; J trimming: 1 base; junction bases outside the gene matches: 3. Germline-derived CDR1 and CDR2 are SQVTM and ANQGSEA. Here the CDR3 reads CSVDSGGLNTGELFF. The CDR3 nucleotides read TGCAGCGTTGATAGCGGGGGCCTGAACACCGGGGAGCTGTTTTTT.

This clonotype was counted between two and nine times. This chain connects TRBV5-4 to TRBJ2-3, with 9 nucleotides matching TRBD2. The CDR3 runs 17 residues. J gave up 6 bases and V 4 bases, and 15 bases lay outside the gene matches. Looked up from germline, CDR1 is SGHNT and CDR2 is YYREEE (reference sequence). The CDR3 coding sequence is TGTGCCAGCAGCCCGGGTGCGGGTTTAGCGGGAGTGGATACGCAGTATTTT. Translation: CASSPGAGLAGVDTQYF.

V gene TRBV21-1 combines with J gene TRBJ2-3; the table's TRBD2 call for D was not verified on the DNA. TRBV21-1 is described as a pseudogene. There are 19 residues in the CDR3. The CDR3 reads CASSRRTPVAGGPMDTQYF. The CDR3 DNA is TGTGCCAGCAGCAGACGTACACCAGTAGCGGGGGGCCCCATGGATACGCAGTATTTT.

The rearrangement uses TRBV12-3 or TRBV12-4 and TRBJ1-3; the D gene is possibly TRBD1 (6 bases). The CDR3 length is 13 residues. The V gene lost 6 bases and the J gene lost 9 bases, with 15 bases spanning the gap. The DNA for the CDR3 is TGTGCCAGCAGCCACCGCCGGGGGCGCACCATATATTTT. This gives the protein CASSHRRGRTIYF.

The V gene is TRBV7-2, the J gene TRBJ2-7, with D hard to call. V lost 5 bases to trimming and J lost 3 bases, with 20 bases between them. Germline V lookup: CDR1 SGHTA, CDR2 FQGNSA. The CDR3 covers 16 residues. CDR3 amino acids: CASSETGQANLYEQYF. The CDR3 nucleotides read TGTGCCAGCAGCGAAACCGGGCAGGCCAACCTCTACGAGCAGTACTTC.

The rearrangement joins TRBV5-1 to TRBJ1-1, with a tentative D call TRBD1 (6 bases). There are 16 residues in the CDR3. With 5 bases removed from V and 0 bases from J, the gap between germline ends came to 17 bases. Germline-derived CDR1 and CDR2 are SGHRS and YFSETQ. The CDR3 coding sequence is TGCGCCAGCAGGAGCACAGGGAGTGGGATGAACACTGAAGCTTTCTTT. It specifies CASRSTGSGMNTEAFF.

This clonotype was seen more than once but under ten times. The J gene is TRBJ2-1, the V gene TRBV11-2; perhaps TRBD2 as D (6 bases). CDR1 and CDR2 (germline): SGHAT, FQNNGV. This CDR3 spans 18 amino acids. V lost 2 bases to trimming and J lost 0 bases, with 17 bases between them. DNA for the CDR3: TGTGCCAGCAGCTTATCGGGTAGCGGTTCCAGCTCCTACAATGAGCAGTTCTTC. The encoded protein is CASSLSGSGSSSYNEQFF.

CDR3 nucleotides: TGTGCCAGCAGCTTAGCGCTCCGAGGGGATATTAACTATGGCTACACCTTC. Translated, it gives CASSLALRGDINYGYTF. This sequence joins TRBV7-9 and TRBJ1-2; possibly TRBD1 for D (5 bases). The CDR3 sequence is 17 residues long. V lost 0 bases and J 1 base, leaving 15 bases between the germline ends. Germline-derived CDR1 and CDR2 are SEHNR and FQNEAQ (reference sequence).

The gene calls are TRBV21-1 and TRBJ2-7; TRBD1, as called in the table, went unchecked against the DNA. TRBV21-1 is a documented pseudogene. This CDR3 contains 16 residues. CDR3 nucleotide sequence: TGTGCCAGCAGCAATTTCGAACAACAGGGGACCTACGAGCAGTACTTC. It codes for CASSNFEQQGTYEQYF.

The rearrangement links TRBV7-2 to TRBJ2-1; 9 positions match TRBD1. V lost 5 bases and J lost 2; bases outside the gene matches: 4. The CDR3 consists of 15 residues. From germline, CDR1 is SGHTA and CDR2 FQGNSA. The CDR3 coding sequence is TGTGCCAGCAGCCAGGACAGGGGCGCCTACAATGAGCAGTTCTTC. Protein: CASSQDRGAYNEQFF.

V usage is TRBV7-2 and J usage is TRBJ2-3; tentative D call: TRBD2 (6 bases). The CDR3 loop spans 15 amino acids. Trimming stripped 2 bases from V and 2 bases from J, with 11 bases between. CDR1 and CDR2 (germline): SGHTA, FQGNSA. The CDR3 loop reads CASSLRDLITDTQYF. As DNA, the CDR3 is TGTGCCAGCAGCTTACGGGACTTGATCACAGATACGCAGTATTTT.

There are a few counts of this clonotype. The chain links TRBV4-2 to TRBJ2-7; 10 bases line up with TRBD1. Germline loops: CDR1 LGHNA, CDR2 YNFKEQ. The CDR3 totals 17 residues. Trimming removed 0 bases from V and 3 bases from J; junction bases left unmatched: 8. The CDR3 loop is CASSQDEWGDRGYEQYF. CDR3 DNA: TGTGCCAGCAGCCAAGATGAATGGGGGGACAGGGGCTACGAGCAGTACTTC.

The V gene is TRBV12-3 or TRBV12-4, the J gene TRBJ1-3; D gene unclear. Trimming pared 1 base from V and 2 bases from J, leaving 9 bases between. This CDR3 is 15 amino acids long. CDR3 bases: TGTGCCAGCAGTTTAGGAGGGAGTCCTGGAAACACCATATATTTT. This gives the protein CASSLGGSPGNTIYF.

This clonotype showed up just a few times. The CDR3 reads CAISRTQVTDTQYF. CDR3 bases: TGTGCCATCAGCAGAACCCAGGTCACAGATACGCAGTATTTT. This chain connects TRBV10-3 to TRBJ2-3, with unresolved D. Trimming took 6 bases from V and 2 from J, leaving 12 bases between them. The germline CDR1 and CDR2 sequences are ENHRY and SYGVKD. The CDR3 has 14 residues.

This clonotype was seen a handful of times. V and J are TRBV7-3 and TRBJ2-6; TRBD2 matches 12 bases. With V trimmed by 4 bases and J by 1 base, 2 bases remained unmatched. The CDR3 length is 17 residues. The germline V gene encodes CDR1 SGHTA and CDR2 FQGTGA. CDR3 nucleotide sequence: TGTGCCAGCAGCTGGACTAGCGGGGCTTCTGGGGCCAACGTCCTGACTTTC. Protein sequence: CASSWTSGASGANVLTF.

This chain connects TRBV9 to TRBJ1-2; D not resolved. This CDR3 contains 10 residues. The V end was cut by 3 bases, the J end by 8 bases, with 5 bases between. Germline values: CDR1 SGDLS, CDR2 YYNGEE. The CDR3 DNA follows: TGTGCCAGCAGCGGTCGGGGCTACACCTTC. This gives the protein CASSGRGYTF.

This clonotype has more than one count but fewer than ten. CDR3 loop: CASSPSGLASEQYF. CDR3 coding DNA: TGTGCCAGCAGCCCCAGTGGGCTAGCGAGCGAGCAGTACTTC. The rearrangement uses TRBV7-7 and TRBJ2-7, with D possibly matching TRBD2 (6 bases). The CDR3 contains 14 residues. Germline V CDR1 and CDR2: SSHAT, FNYEAQ (reference sequence). The V end was cut by 5 bases, the J end by 6 bases, with 17 bases between.

Details on this clonotype: It is unclear where the CDR3 begins or ends on the DNA, so no DNA is shown, and the CDR3 is as TCRdb lists it. This chain uses TRBV5-6 with TRBJ2-1; TRBD1, the table's D call, was not compared with the DNA. With termini counted, the CDR3 has 13 amino acids. Germline V lookup: CDR1 SGHDT, CDR2 YYEEEE. The CDR3 loop reads CASSFGSGDEQFF.

This rearrangement joins TRBV10-3 to TRBJ2-7, with D perhaps TRBD1 (6 bases). The germline V and J ends were trimmed by 9 bases and 5 bases, with 17 bases remaining between them. The CDR3 totals 13 residues. Germline lookup yields CDR1 ENHRY and CDR2 SYGVKD. CDR3 sequence (DNA): TGTGCCATTGCCGGGACACACGCCAACGAGCAGTACTTC. Translating gives CAIAGTHANEQYF.

CDR3 coding DNA: TGTGCCAGCAGCCAAAACATGGGGGATACGCAGTATTTT. As protein: CASSQNMGDTQYF. V is TRBV14 and J is TRBJ2-3; D unresolved. The CDR3 has 13 amino acids. CDR1 is SGHDN and CDR2 is FVKESK in the germline V gene. V lost 2 bases and J lost 6, with 9 bases in between.

The V call is TRBV11-2, the J call TRBJ2-5, with D possibly TRBD1 on 6 matching bases. In germline, CDR1 is SGHAT, CDR2 FQNNGV. The CDR3 sequence is 19 residues long. The germline V and J ends were trimmed by 1 base and 3 bases, with 24 bases remaining between them. The CDR3 loop reads CASSLVGGPPTSQKETQYF. The CDR3 region has the DNA TGTGCCAGCAGCTTAGTTGGGGGCCCTCCCACGTCTCAAAAAGAGACCCAGTACTTC.